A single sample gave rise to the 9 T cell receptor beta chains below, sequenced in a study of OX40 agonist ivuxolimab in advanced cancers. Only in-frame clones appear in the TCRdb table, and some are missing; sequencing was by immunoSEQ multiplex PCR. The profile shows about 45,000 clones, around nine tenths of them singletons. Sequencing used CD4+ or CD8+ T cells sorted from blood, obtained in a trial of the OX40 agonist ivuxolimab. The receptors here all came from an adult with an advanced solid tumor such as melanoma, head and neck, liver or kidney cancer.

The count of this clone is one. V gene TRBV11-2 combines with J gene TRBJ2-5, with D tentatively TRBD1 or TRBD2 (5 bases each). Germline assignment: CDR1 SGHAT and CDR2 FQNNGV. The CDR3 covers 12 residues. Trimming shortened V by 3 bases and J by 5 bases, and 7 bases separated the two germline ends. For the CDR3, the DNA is TGTGCCAGCAGCTTTGAGGGGGAGACCCAGTACTTC. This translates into CASSFEGETQYF.

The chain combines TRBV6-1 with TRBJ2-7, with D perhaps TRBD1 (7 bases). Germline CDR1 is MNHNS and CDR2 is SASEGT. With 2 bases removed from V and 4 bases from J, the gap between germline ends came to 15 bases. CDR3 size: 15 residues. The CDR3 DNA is TGTGCCAGCAGTGAAATCGTCCAGGGGGGATACGAGCAGTACTTC. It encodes CASSEIVQGGYEQYF.

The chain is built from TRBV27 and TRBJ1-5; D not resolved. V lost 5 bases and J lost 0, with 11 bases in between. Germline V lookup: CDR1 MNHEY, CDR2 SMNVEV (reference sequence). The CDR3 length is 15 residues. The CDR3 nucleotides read TGTGCCAGCAGTACCCTAGGCTATAGCAATCAGCCCCAGCATTTT. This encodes CASSTLGYSNQPQHF.

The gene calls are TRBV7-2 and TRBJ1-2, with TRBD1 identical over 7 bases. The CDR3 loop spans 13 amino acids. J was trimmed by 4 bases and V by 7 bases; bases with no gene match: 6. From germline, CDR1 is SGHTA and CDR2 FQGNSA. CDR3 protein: CASTPGTVYGYTF. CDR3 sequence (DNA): TGTGCCAGCACCCCAGGGACAGTCTATGGCTACACCTTC.

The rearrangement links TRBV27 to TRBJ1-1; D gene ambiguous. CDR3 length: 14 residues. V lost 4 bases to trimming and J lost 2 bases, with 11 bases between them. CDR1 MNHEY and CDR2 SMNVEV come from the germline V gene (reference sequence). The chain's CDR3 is CASSSFDGNTEAFF. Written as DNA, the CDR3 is TGTGCCAGCAGTTCCTTTGACGGAAACACTGAAGCTTTCTTT.

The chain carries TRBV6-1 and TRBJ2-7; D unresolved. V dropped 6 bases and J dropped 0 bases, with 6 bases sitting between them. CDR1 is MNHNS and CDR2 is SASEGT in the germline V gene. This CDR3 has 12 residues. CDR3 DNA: TGTGCCAGCAGCCCAACCTCCTACGAGCAGTACTTC. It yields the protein CASSPTSYEQYF.

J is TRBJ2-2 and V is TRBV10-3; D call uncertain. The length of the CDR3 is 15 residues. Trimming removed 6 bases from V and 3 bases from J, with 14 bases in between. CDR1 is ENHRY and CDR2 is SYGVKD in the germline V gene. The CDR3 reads CAISEEGHHTGELFF. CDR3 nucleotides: TGTGCCATCAGCGAGGAAGGGCACCACACCGGGGAGCTGTTTTTT.

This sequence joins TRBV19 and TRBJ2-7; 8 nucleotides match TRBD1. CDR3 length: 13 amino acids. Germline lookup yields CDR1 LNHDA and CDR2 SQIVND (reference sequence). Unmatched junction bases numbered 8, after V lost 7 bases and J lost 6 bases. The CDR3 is CASTGQGLVEQYF. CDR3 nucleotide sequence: TGTGCCAGTACCGGACAGGGTCTCGTCGAGCAGTACTTC.

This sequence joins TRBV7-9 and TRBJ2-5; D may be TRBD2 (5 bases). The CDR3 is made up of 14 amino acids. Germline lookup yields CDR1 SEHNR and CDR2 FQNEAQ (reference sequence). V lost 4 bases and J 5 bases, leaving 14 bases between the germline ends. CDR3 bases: TGTGCCAGCAGCTCTGTGGCGGGTTGGGAGACCCAGTACTTC. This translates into CASSSVAGWETQYF.